This TCR beta chain was obtained from a study of T cells after yellow fever vaccination. By share, this clonotype counts as medium-sized. TCRdb fed the 5' RACE reads into MiXCR, producing one record per CDR3 protein. Here the sample spans about 12,000 distinct CDR3 sequences, roughly 6% being singletons. The CDR3 has 12 amino acids. CDR1 and CDR2 from the germline V gene are PRHDT and FYEKMQ (reference sequence). V was pared by 0 bases and J by 9 bases, with 6 bases between. Findings of the study overall: Among all clonotypes, a small share was observed in both CD4 and CD8 compartments. Reappearance after the booster was observed for most primary-vaccination clones (more than 95% CD4, around 90% CD8). Sorted memory subsets on day 0 showed almost all vaccine-responding clonotypes to be undetectable.

This clonotype was obtained from a man in his thirties or forties who received the YFV17D yellow fever vaccine. The sample here was PBMCs, either bulk or a sorted T-cell subset (CD4+, CD8+, memory, or dextramer-sorted; not recorded which), taken on the day of the yellow fever booster vaccination. The rearrangement joins TRBV13 to TRBJ2-1; D is undetermined. The CDR3 protein is CASSLGRSEQFF. The DNA for the CDR3 is TGTGCCAGCAGCTTAGGTCGGAGTGAGCAGTTCTTC.